This TCR beta chain was observed in a study of molecular identifiers for immune sequencing clone quantification. Comments on this clonotype: The antigen is not known.

Findings and caveats of the study: Over 99% of effector molecules, yet under 1% of naive-cell molecules, were held by clones above 20 RNA copies.

TCRdb ran MiXCR on the PCR reads and lists one entry per CDR3 protein. The repertoire holds around 470,000 distinct CDR3 sequences, with about 20% as singletons. The sample comprised naive CD8+ T cells from blood, with Jurkat cell RNA spiked in. Subset reported: FACS-sorted CD8+CD4-CCR7+CD45RA+ naive T cells. The sequence came from a human donor in good health. Some libraries in this study had Jurkat cell RNA spiked in.

The CDR3 is CASGALRYEQYF. CDR3 bases: TGTGCCAGCGGGGCGCTGCGCTACGAGCAGTACTTC. The chain couples TRBV27 to TRBJ2-7; D possibly corresponds to TRBD1 (5 bases). The germline CDR1 and CDR2 sequences are MNHEY and SMNVEV (reference sequence). This CDR3 comprises 12 residues. Trimming removed 8 bases at V and 3 bases at J, with 11 bases between.